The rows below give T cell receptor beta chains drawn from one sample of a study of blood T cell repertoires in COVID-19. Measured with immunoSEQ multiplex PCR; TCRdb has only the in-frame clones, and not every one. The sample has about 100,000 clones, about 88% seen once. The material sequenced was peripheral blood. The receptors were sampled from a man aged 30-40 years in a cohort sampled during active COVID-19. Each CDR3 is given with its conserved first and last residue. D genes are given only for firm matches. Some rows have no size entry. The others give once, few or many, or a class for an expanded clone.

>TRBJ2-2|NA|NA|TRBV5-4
TGTGCCAGCAGCTTGGGCTCTGGGAGTGGGACCGGGGAGCTGTTTTTT
CASSLGSGSGTGELFF
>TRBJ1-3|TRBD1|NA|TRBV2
TGTGCCAGCAGTGCAGTCGGGACAGCTGGAAACACCATATATTTT
CASSAVGTAGNTIYF
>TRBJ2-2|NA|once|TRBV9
TGTGCCAGCAGCGTAGTAGACTCTCCGAGCGCCGGGGAGCTGTTTTTT
CASSVVDSPSAGELFF
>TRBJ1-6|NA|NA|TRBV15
TGTGCCACCAGCAGAGATCCTAAGGGGGATTCACCCCTCCACTTT
CATSRDPKGDSPLHF
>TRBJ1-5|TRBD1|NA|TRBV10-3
TGTGCCATCAGTGAACAGGGGGACGGGCAGCCCCAGCATTTT
CAISEQGDGQPQHF
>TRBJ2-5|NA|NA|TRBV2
TGTGCCAGCTATTTGGACTATGGGGAGACCCAGTACTTC
CASYLDYGETQYF
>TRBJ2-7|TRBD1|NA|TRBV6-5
TGTGCCAGCAGTTACAGGGGGCTCTCCTACGAGCAGTACTTC
CASSYRGLSYEQYF
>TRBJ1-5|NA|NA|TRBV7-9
TGTGCCAGCAGCGCGACAGAAAATCAGCCCCAGCATTTT
CASSATENQPQHF
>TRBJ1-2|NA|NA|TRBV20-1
TGCAGTGCTCCCGGGCAGGGGGGCTACACCTTC
CSAPGQGGYTF
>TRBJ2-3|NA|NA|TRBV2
TGTGCCAGCAACCGGGAGTTCACAGATACGCAGTATTTT
CASNREFTDTQYF
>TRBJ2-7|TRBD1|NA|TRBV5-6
TGTGCCAGCAGCTGGGACAGGGGGCTATACGAGCAGTACTTC
CASSWDRGLYEQYF
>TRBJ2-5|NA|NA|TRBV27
TGTGCCAGCGGGAGGTACCAAGAGACCCAGTACTTC
CASGRYQETQYF
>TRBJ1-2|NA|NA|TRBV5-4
TGTGCCAGCAGCCCCCGGGAGAAGCTGGCGGGGGGCTACACCTTC
CASSPREKLAGGYTF
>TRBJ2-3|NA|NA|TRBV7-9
TGTGCCAGCAGCTTAGAGGGGCGGCTAAGCACAGATACGCAGTATTTT
CASSLEGRLSTDTQYF
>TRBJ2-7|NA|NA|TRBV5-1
TGCGCCAGCAGCTTGGTACCCCAGGAGCAGTACTTC
CASSLVPQEQYF
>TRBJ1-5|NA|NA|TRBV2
TGTGCCAGCAGGCGGGGGGCGTTTGGCAATCAGCCCCAGCATTTT
CASRRGAFGNQPQHF
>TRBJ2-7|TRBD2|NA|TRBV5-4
TGTGCCAGCAGCTTGGGGGGACTAGGGGTAATCGAGCAGTACTTC
CASSLGGLGVIEQYF
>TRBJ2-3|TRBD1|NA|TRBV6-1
TGTGCCAGCAGTGACCCCGGGACAGGGGGCGCAGATACGCAGTATTTT
CASSDPGTGGADTQYF
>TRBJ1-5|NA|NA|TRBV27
TGTGCCAGCAGTCCTTCCACAGGTTCCAGCAATCAGCCCCAGCATTTT
CASSPSTGSSNQPQHF
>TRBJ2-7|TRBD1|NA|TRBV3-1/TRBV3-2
TGTGCCAGCAGCCAAGAAGGGACAGCCTACGAGCAGTACTTC
CASSQEGTAYEQYF
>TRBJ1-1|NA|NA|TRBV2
TGTGCCAGCAGTGTGCAGGGTTCGAACACTGAAGCTTTCTTT
CASSVQGSNTEAFF
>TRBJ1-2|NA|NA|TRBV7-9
TGTGCCAGCAGCTTAGCGGTAGTTAACTATGGCTACACCTTC
CASSLAVVNYGYTF
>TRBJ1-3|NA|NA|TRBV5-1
TGCGCCAGCAGCTATGGTGGGCAGGGGCCAGGAAACACCATATATTTT
CASSYGGQGPGNTIYF
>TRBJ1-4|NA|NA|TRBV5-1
TGCGCCAGCAGCGGCGGACTTAATGAAAAACTGTTTTTT
CASSGGLNEKLFF
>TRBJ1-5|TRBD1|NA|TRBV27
TGTGCCAGCAAGCGGACAGGGAAAAATCAGCCCCAGCATTTT
CASKRTGKNQPQHF
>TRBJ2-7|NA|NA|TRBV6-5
TGTGCCAGCAGTAGCCCGGGGATAGGCTACGAGCAGTACTTC
CASSSPGIGYEQYF
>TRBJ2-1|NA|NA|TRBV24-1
TGTGCCACCAGTGACGACAGGAGCAATGAGCAGTTCTTC
CATSDDRSNEQFF
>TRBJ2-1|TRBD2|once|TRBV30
TGTGCCTGGCTAGCGGGGTTGGTCAATGAGCAGTTCTTC
CAWLAGLVNEQFF
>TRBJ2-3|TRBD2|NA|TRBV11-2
TGTGCCAGCAGCTACCAGAGCGGGGGCCGCACAGATACGCAGTATTTT
CASSYQSGGRTDTQYF
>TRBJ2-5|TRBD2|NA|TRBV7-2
TGTGCCAGCAGCTACCAGCGGGGGGGCGGAGAGACCCAGTACTTC
CASSYQRGGGETQYF
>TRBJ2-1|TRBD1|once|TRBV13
TGTGCCAGCAGCTTGGCCTCAGGGGGAAATGAGCAGTTCTTC
CASSLASGGNEQFF
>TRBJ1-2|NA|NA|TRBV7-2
TGTGCCAGCAGCCCGACAGGCTACTATGGCTACACCTTC
CASSPTGYYGYTF
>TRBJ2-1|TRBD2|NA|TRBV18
TGTGCCAGCTCCTTTTTAGCGGGGGAAAGCGACAATGAGCAGTTCTTC
CASSFLAGESDNEQFF